The present T cell receptor (beta chain) was sequenced within a study of OX40 agonist ivuxolimab in advanced cancers. Method: immunoSEQ multiplex PCR; TCRdb's copy keeps in-frame clones and lacks some. The table lists about 73,000 clones, about 87% of them singletons, with approximately 0.51% in the top ten. CDR3 length: 15 amino acids. J lost 5 bases, V lost 0 bases, and 3 bases had no gene match. CDR1 is MNHEY, CDR2 SVGAGI, per germline. J is TRBJ1-4 and V is TRBV6-5, with 7 bases matching TRBD1. Sample: CD4+ or CD8+ T cells sorted from blood, taken in a trial of the OX40 agonist ivuxolimab. This clonotype originated in an adult with an advanced solid tumor such as melanoma, head and neck, liver or kidney cancer. The CDR3 protein is CASSYSGQINEKLFF. DNA for the CDR3: TGTGCCAGCAGTTACTCGGGACAGATCAATGAAAAACTGTTTTTT.